This T cell receptor beta chain was profiled in a study of blood T cell repertoires in COVID-19. Clones were read by immunoSEQ multiplex PCR, and TCRdb kept only the in-frame ones, dropping some. The profile shows fewer than 350,000 clones, 75% to 90% of them singletons. The receptor's source is a man aged 40-50 years with acute or convalescent COVID-19. The source material was peripheral blood.

The CDR3 sequence is CASSVGTGLNGEQFF. DNA for the CDR3: TGTGCCAGCAGCGTCGGGACAGGGCTTAATGGTGAGCAGTTCTTC. The chain joins TRBV9 to TRBJ2-1, with 9 bases identical to TRBD1. This CDR3 has 15 residues. V gave up 2 bases and J gave up 9 bases; unmatched junction bases: 9. Germline values: CDR1 SGDLS, CDR2 YYNGEE.